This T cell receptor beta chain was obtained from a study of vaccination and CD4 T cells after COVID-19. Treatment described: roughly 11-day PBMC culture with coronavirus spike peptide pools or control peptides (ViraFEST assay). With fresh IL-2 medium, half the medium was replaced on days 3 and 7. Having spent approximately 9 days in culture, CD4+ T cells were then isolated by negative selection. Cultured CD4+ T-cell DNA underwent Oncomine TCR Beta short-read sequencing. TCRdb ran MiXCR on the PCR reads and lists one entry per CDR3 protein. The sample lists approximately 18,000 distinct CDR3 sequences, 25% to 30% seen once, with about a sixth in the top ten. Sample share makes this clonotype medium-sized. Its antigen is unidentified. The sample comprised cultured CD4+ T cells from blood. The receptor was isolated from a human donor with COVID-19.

The DNA for the CDR3 is TGCAGTGCAAACCAACCCTCGGGCAGGGCAAACTATGGCTACACCTTC. Amino acid sequence: CSANQPSGRANYGYTF. The chain has TRBV20-1 and TRBJ1-2, with D maybe TRBD1 (5 bases). V dropped 6 bases and J dropped 2 bases, with 22 bases sitting between them. Germline V lookup: CDR1 DFQATT, CDR2 SNEGSKA (reference sequence). CDR3 size: 16 residues.